Below, 7 T cell receptor beta chains from the same sample are listed, as sequenced in a study of tumor-infiltrating lymphocytes in primary liver carcinoma. The authors made TCR beta cDNA from approximately 500 ng total RNA with a constant-region primer. Slightly modified ARM-PCR, run as three nested multiplex PCR rounds, produced the TCR beta libraries. Running around 9 cycles apiece, the first two PCR rounds relied on TRBV1-TRBV30 forward primers together with a C-beta reverse primer. Using its own MiXCR run on the multiplex PCR reads, TCRdb lists one record per CDR3 protein. The data show 100,000 to 120,000 distinct CDR3 sequences, roughly four fifths seen once. The study co-extracted DNA and RNA from approximately 20-30 mg of unsorted bulk tissue. Sequencing used liver tumor tissue from sampling region 3. The sample's subset: tumor region T3, left-lateral pole. The receptors originated from a man between 40 and 49 years old with primary liver carcinoma and hepatitis B virus infection.

The chain employs TRBV5-6 and TRBJ2-2, with TRBD2 matching 14 bases. Per germline, CDR1 SGHDT and CDR2 YYEEEE. Losses at the gene ends were 7 bases for V and 9 bases for J; bases not matched to a gene: 8. The CDR3 spans 15 residues. The DNA of the CDR3 is TGTGCCAGCTGCCGGACTAGCGGGAGGACCCGGGAGCTGTTTTTT. As protein: CASCRTSGRTRELFF.

About this clonotype itself: A read error is likely, as this CDR3 ends without the conserved phenylalanine or tryptophan. Because the CDR3's place on the DNA is in doubt, the DNA is left out and the CDR3 is given as listed by TCRdb. This CDR3 is CASSLWGGATESFL. The rearrangement joins TRBV28 to TRBJ1-1; TRBD1 is taken as the D call from the table, unchecked against the DNA. Germline CDR1 and CDR2: MDHEN and SYDVKM. The CDR3 has 14 amino acids, counting both end residues.

This clonotype was seen a handful of times. A read error may be the cause here, since a much bigger clone is one base away. CDR3 DNA: TGTGCCAGCAGTGCTCCCGGGGTGGTAGGCTATGGCTACACCTTC. Amino acid sequence: CASSAPGVVGYGYTF. This chain links TRBV2 with TRBJ1-2; D remains ambiguous. The germline V gene encodes CDR1 SNHLY and CDR2 FYNNEI. The CDR3 covers 15 residues. Trimming stripped 4 bases from V and 4 bases from J, with 16 bases between.

Turning to this clonotype: Sequence at one end of the junction differs from germline and may be a read error. This chain connects TRBV11-2 to TRBJ2-2, with TRBD2 matching 9 bases. The CDR3 spans 16 residues. CDR1 is SGHAT and CDR2 is FQNNGV in the germline V gene. CDR3 region: CANSLGGLAGTGELFF. The CDR3 nucleotides read TGTGCCAACAGCTTAGGGGGCCTAGCGGGAACCGGGGAGCTGTTTTTT.

J is TRBJ1-2 and V is TRBV10-3, with D uncertain. Trimming took off 4 bases at V and 10 bases at J, with 16 bases between the two ends. Germline values: CDR1 ENHRY, CDR2 SYGVKD. This CDR3 has 13 amino acids. The chain's CDR3 is CAISGVSKTDYTF. CDR3 sequence (DNA): TGTGCCATCAGTGGGGTCAGCAAAACTGACTACACCTTC.

For this clonotype: The junction and the germline gene differ at one end; a read error may be behind it. This rearrangement joins TRBV4-3 to TRBJ2-5; the D gene could be TRBD1 or TRBD2 (5 bases each). Germline-derived CDR1 and CDR2 are LGHNA and YSLEER. CDR3 size: 13 residues. The CDR3, as DNA: TGCGTCAGCAGCCAAGATTTGGGGGAGACCCTGTACTTC. Its translation is CVSSQDLGETLYF.

This clonotype was seen only a few times. The rearrangement uses TRBV29-1 and TRBJ1-1; maybe TRBD1 (5 bases). CDR1 SQVTM and CDR2 ANQGSEA come from the germline V gene. This CDR3 has 11 residues. The germline V and J ends were trimmed by 8 bases and 7 bases, with 14 bases remaining between them. The CDR3 sequence: CSMRGGIEAFF. The DNA for the CDR3 is TGCAGCATGCGGGGCGGCATTGAAGCTTTCTTT.